This record covers a single T cell receptor (beta chain). These data are taken from a study of CD8 T cells in Susac syndrome. From blood CD8+ and CD4+ T cells, TCR beta sequences were generated. CDR3 size: 15 residues. V was shortened by 2 bases and J by 2 bases, with 15 bases between the two germline ends. Germline V gives CDR1 GTSNPN, CDR2 SVGIG (reference sequence). Reverse transcription of about 0.5 to 1 ug RNA used random hexamers. TCRdb independently ran MiXCR on the immunoSEQ multiplex PCR reads; one entry per CDR3 protein. The sample shows 150,000 to 200,000 distinct CDR3 sequences, 85% to 95% of them seen only once.

V and J are TRBV30 and TRBJ1-1; D unresolved. The clonotype originates from a human donor in good health. The sample was CD4+ T cells from PBMCs. The CDR3 DNA is TGTGCCTGGAGTCTCGGCCAGTCCGCTAACACTGAAGCTTTCTTT. Encoded protein: CAWSLGQSANTEAFF.